This entry lists 11 T cell receptor beta chains sequenced from one sample in a study of post-analysis software for immune sequencing data. Broader study findings: Included in a set of a handful of TRBV segments more frequent in patients than controls were TRBV5-6, TRBV5-1 and TRBV20-1.

Presence of unique molecular identifiers characterized the TCR beta cDNA libraries. TCRdb re-called the PCR reads with MiXCR, one entry per CDR3 protein. The table lists a few hundred thousand distinct CDR3 sequences, roughly 40% of them singletons, with less than 8% in the top ten. What these receptors recognize is not known. Sequenced input: blood. These receptors originate from a girl aged 2 to 9 with multiple sclerosis.

The rearrangement joins TRBV4-1 to TRBJ2-5; D uncertain. The germline gives CDR1 MGHRA, CDR2 YSYEKL. With 0 bases removed from V and 3 bases from J, the gap between germline ends came to 11 bases. The CDR3 is 15 residues long. The CDR3 reads CASSQEGAPKETQYF. The CDR3 DNA reads TGCGCCAGCAGCCAAGAGGGTGCGCCGAAAGAGACCCAGTACTTC.

This clonotype was seen repeatedly, ten times or more. The chain uses TRBV6-5 and TRBJ2-5; the match to TRBD2 covers 7 bases. This CDR3 has 15 amino acids. From germline, CDR1 is MNHEY and CDR2 SVGAGI. With V trimmed by 0 bases and J by 2 bases, 3 bases remained unmatched. CDR3 sequence reads: CASSYSGRGQETQYF. The CDR3 DNA sequence: TGTGCCAGCAGTTACTCAGGGCGGGGGCAAGAGACCCAGTACTTC.

The rearrangement joins TRBV7-9 to TRBJ1-4, with TRBD1 matching over 11 bases. J was trimmed by 4 bases and V by 3 bases; bases with no gene match: 1. CDR1 is SEHNR and CDR2 is FQNEAQ in the germline V gene (reference sequence). The CDR3 runs 15 residues. CDR3 residues: CASSFGTGGNEKLFF. DNA for the CDR3: TGTGCCAGCAGCTTCGGGACAGGGGGTAATGAAAAACTGTTTTTT.

The genes are TRBV28 and TRBJ1-5; tentatively, D is TRBD1 (6 bases). The CDR3 totals 15 residues. Germline assignment: CDR1 MDHEN and CDR2 SYDVKM. V shed 5 bases and J shed 7 bases, with 18 bases lying between them. The CDR3 nucleotides read TGTGCCAGCAGTGTAGATTACAGGGTAGGCCAGCCCCAGCATTTT. It is translated as CASSVDYRVGQPQHF.

The chain has TRBV29-1 and TRBJ1-4; D call uncertain. Germline CDR1 SQVTM, CDR2 ANQGSEA. The CDR3 spans 16 residues. Trimming took off 1 base at V and 2 bases at J, with 14 bases between the two ends. CDR3 sequence reads: CSVEGLETSTNEKLFF. CDR3 DNA: TGCAGCGTTGAAGGGCTGGAAACCTCGACTAATGAAAAACTGTTTTTT.

This sequence joins TRBV18 and TRBJ2-1; 9 bases align to TRBD2. After removal of 2 bases from V and 8 bases from J, the junction contained 7 bases not matched to a gene. Germline CDR1 and CDR2: KGHSH and LQKENI. This CDR3 region has 15 residues. The CDR3 bases are TGTGCCAGCTCACCAGAGTTAGCGGGAGACGATGAGCAGTTCTTC. This translates into CASSPELAGDDEQFF.

The chain uses TRBV11-1 and TRBJ2-5; either TRBD1 or TRBD2 may supply D (5 bases each). The end of the DNA is better explained by TRBJ2-7, so the J call may be wrong. The CDR3 loop spans 15 amino acids. Germline CDR1 and CDR2: SGHAT and FQDESV (reference sequence). The CDR3 is CASSLLGDGLYEQYF. The CDR3 DNA reads as TGTGCCAGCAGCCTTCTGGGGGACGGCCTATACGAGCAGTACTTC.

The chain employs TRBV6-6 and TRBJ2-3, with 8 bases identical to TRBD2. CDR3 length: 14 amino acids. In germline, CDR1 is MNHNY, CDR2 SVGAGI (reference sequence). V lost 8 bases, J lost 5 bases, and 9 bases stayed unmatched. The CDR3 DNA reads as TGTGCCAGCGTTACTAGCGGCGCTGGAGATACGCAGTATTTT. This encodes CASVTSGAGDTQYF.

The genes are TRBV4-2 and TRBJ2-5; 13 nucleotides agree with TRBD2. The CDR3 has 18 residues. V was clipped by 0 bases and J by 3 bases; unmatched bases: 7. Germline assignment: CDR1 LGHNA and CDR2 YNFKEQ. This CDR3 reads CASSQDRTSGGTKETQYF. As DNA, the CDR3 is TGTGCCAGCAGCCAAGATCGGACTAGCGGGGGAACCAAAGAGACCCAGTACTTC.

The V and J genes are TRBV5-5 and TRBJ2-1, with 7 positions matching TRBD1. Looked up from germline, CDR1 is SGHKS and CDR2 is YYEKEE (reference sequence). The CDR3 is 12 residues long. V dropped 4 bases and J dropped 13; count of bases not matched to a gene: 8. The chain's CDR3 is CASSNTGASQFF. The CDR3 nucleotides read TGTGCCAGCAGCAATACAGGGGCCTCTCAGTTCTTC.

In its sample, this clonotype was seen a few times. The chain links TRBV27 to TRBJ2-7, with D possibly TRBD2 on 5 matching bases. The ends were cut back, 5 bases at V and 3 bases at J, with 14 bases in the middle. The germline V gene has CDR1 MNHEY and CDR2 SMNVEV (reference sequence). CDR3 length equals 14 residues. The CDR3: CASSPILGDYEQYF. Written as DNA, the CDR3 is TGTGCCAGCAGTCCAATACTCGGGGACTACGAGCAGTACTTC.